A single sample gave rise to the 21 T cell receptor beta chains below, sequenced in a study of response to subunit inactivated influenza vaccine. TCRdb reprocessed the RT-PCR reads via MiXCR and lists one record per CDR3 protein. Among 800,000 or so distinct CDR3 sequences, about 20% were seen once, and the ten largest hold roughly a tenth. The sequenced sample was PBMCs from blood, obtained roughly 5 days after vaccination. The receptors were sampled from a man aged 45-60 years who received an inactivated influenza vaccine.

V usage is TRBV7-2 and J usage is TRBJ2-1; TRBD2 matches at 8 bases. CDR1 SGHTA and CDR2 FQGNSA come from the germline V gene. J gave up 7 bases and V 5 bases, and 10 bases lay outside the gene matches. CDR3 length equals 15 residues. The CDR3 sequence: CASSPRAGGLNEQFF. CDR3 nucleotides: TGTGCCAGCAGCCCCCGGGCGGGAGGACTTAATGAGCAGTTCTTC.

This clonotype came up once. This rearrangement joins TRBV21-1 to TRBJ2-7; the table calls TRBD1, which could not be checked here. TRBV21-1 is a known pseudogene. The CDR3 covers 17 residues. CDR3 sequence: CASSKALKRGDAYEQYF. The CDR3 bases are TGTGCCAGCAGCAAAGCGTTGAAAAGGGGGGACGCCTACGAGCAGTACTTC.

Details on this clonotype: This could be a read error, since a much larger clone is one nucleotide away. Likely a read error: the CDR3 ends without its conserved phenylalanine or tryptophan. The gene calls are TRBV28 and TRBJ2-3; 7 bases are a match to TRBD2. This CDR3 comprises 13 residues. The V gene's germline CDR1 is MDHEN and CDR2 SYDVKM. J was trimmed by 7 bases and V by 2 bases; bases with no gene match: 3. CDR3: CASSLAGVNTQYS. The CDR3 DNA reads TGTGCCAGCAGTTTAGCGGGAGTCAATACGCAGTATTCT.

This chain links TRBV5-1 with TRBJ2-3, with D unresolved. CDR1 and CDR2 from the germline V gene are SGHRS and YFSETQ. Trimming pared 4 bases from V and 5 bases from J, leaving 8 bases between. The CDR3 totals 12 residues. The CDR3 region has the DNA TGCGCCAGCAGCATCATCGGAGATACGCAGTATTTT. Protein sequence: CASSIIGDTQYF.

J is TRBJ2-7 and V is TRBV15; no firm D call. Between the trimmed V and J ends, which lost 0 bases and 0 bases, there was a span of 15 bases. The CDR3 is 17 amino acids. Germline CDR1 is LNHNV and CDR2 is YYDKDF (reference sequence). CDR3 nucleotide sequence: TGTGCCACCAGCAGAGATAAGGTCTACAGTTTCTCCTACGAGCAGTACTTC. Amino acid sequence: CATSRDKVYSFSYEQYF. The variable domain in full, with the rest retrieved from reference TRBV15 and TRBJ2-7, is DAMVIQNPRYQVTQFGKPVTLSCSQTLNHNVMYWYQQKSSQAPKLLFHYYDKDFNNEADTPDNFQSRRPNTSFCFLDIRSPGLGDTAMYLCATSRDKVYSFSYEQYFGPGTRLTVT.

This sequence joins TRBV15 and TRBJ1-6, with 7 bases identical to TRBD1. The germline V gene encodes CDR1 LNHNV and CDR2 YYDKDF (reference sequence). The CDR3 is made up of 15 amino acids. After removal of 4 bases from V and 10 bases from J, the junction contained 10 bases not matched to a gene. The CDR3 reads CATSKTGTSESPLHF. In DNA, the CDR3 is TGTGCCACCAGCAAGACAGGGACAAGTGAGTCACCCCTCCACTTT.

V is TRBV27 and J is TRBJ2-7, with 7 bases that match TRBD2. The CDR3 has 15 residues. Germline V gives CDR1 MNHEY, CDR2 SMNVEV (reference sequence). V trimming: 3 bases; J trimming: 3 bases; junction bases outside the gene matches: 8. The CDR3 nucleotides are TGTGCCAGCAGTTTTGGGGGGAGCGGGGACTACGAGCAGTACTTC. The encoded protein is CASSFGGSGDYEQYF.

The V gene is TRBV28, the J gene TRBJ1-1; the D gene is possibly TRBD1 (5 bases). The CDR3 runs to 16 residues. Germline V gene sequence: CDR1 MDHEN, CDR2 SYDVKM. Trimming left V 5 bases short and J 2 bases short, with 18 bases between. The CDR3 DNA follows: TGTGCCAGCAGTGTCCCTCCAGGGACTGGTAACACTGAAGCTTTCTTT. Translated: CASSVPPGTGNTEAFF.

The chain couples TRBV20-1 to TRBJ2-3; no firm D call. There are 12 residues in the CDR3. Germline V lookup: CDR1 DFQATT, CDR2 SNEGSKA (reference sequence). Trimming removed 6 bases from V and 4 bases from J, with 11 bases in between. CDR3 DNA sequence: TGCAGTGCAGGCCCTCGGGCAGATACGCAGTATTTT. It encodes CSAGPRADTQYF.

This rearrangement joins TRBV5-1 to TRBJ2-5; the D is unclear. The CDR3 extends over 14 amino acids. Per the germline V gene, CDR1 is SGHRS and CDR2 is YFSETQ. Deletions cut 4 bases from V and 1 base from J, with 11 bases between. This chain's CDR3 is CASSQLSSQETQYF. DNA of the CDR3: TGCGCCAGCAGCCAATTGAGCAGCCAAGAGACCCAGTACTTC.

The chain combines TRBV11-2 with TRBJ2-2, with 10 bases aligning to TRBD2. The CDR3 runs to 17 residues. The V segment lost 1 base and the J segment 5 bases; nucleotides outside the gene matches: 7. CDR1 SGHAT and CDR2 FQNNGV come from the germline V gene. DNA of the CDR3: TGTGCCAGCAGCTTAGCAAGGTGGACTAGCGGAACCGGGGAGCTGTTTTTT. This sequence encodes CASSLARWTSGTGELFF.

This clonotype was counted ten times or more. The genes are TRBV29-1 and TRBJ2-6; no clear D gene. This CDR3 spans 14 amino acids. V was trimmed by 5 bases and J by 0 bases, leaving 8 bases between them. Germline CDR1 and CDR2: SQVTM and ANQGSEA. Written as DNA, the CDR3 is TGCAGCGTTAGCCTACTCTCTGGGGCCAACGTCCTGACTTTC. This gives the protein CSVSLLSGANVLTF.

Regarding this clonotype: A single base separates this from a much larger clone, so it may be a read error. V and J are TRBV6-1 and TRBJ1-1, with D perhaps TRBD1 (5 bases). CDR3 length: 13 amino acids. The germline V and J ends were trimmed by 8 bases and 7 bases, with 17 bases remaining between them. Germline assignment: CDR1 MNHNS and CDR2 SASEGT. CDR3 DNA sequence: TGTGCCAGCCAACCCCTGGGGGTGGATGAAGCTTTCTTT. Its protein is CASQPLGVDEAFF.

This chain connects TRBV12-3 or TRBV12-4 to TRBJ1-1; D uncertain. V lost 3 bases, J lost 0 bases, and 14 bases lay in between. The CDR3 extends over 16 amino acids. CDR3 sequence (DNA): TGTGCCAGCAGTTTCGACTTATGGGCTATGAACACTGAAGCTTTCTTT. Encoded protein: CASSFDLWAMNTEAFF.

V gene TRBV6-5 combines with J gene TRBJ2-2; TRBD2 matches at 9 bases. CDR1 and CDR2 from the germline V gene are MNHEY and SVGAGI. The CDR3 is 15 residues long. V shed 3 bases, J shed 4 bases, and the junction held 3 bases outside the gene matches. The CDR3 spells CASSYLREGTGELFF. CDR3 nucleotides: TGTGCCAGCAGTTATCTGCGGGAGGGCACCGGGGAGCTGTTTTTT.

This clonotype has ten or more counts. Here the CDR3 DNA reads TGTGCCAGCAGTCAAGGGGGGGGCCTGATCCAGGGCTACACCTTC. It translates to CASSQGGGLIQGYTF. V gene TRBV27 combines with J gene TRBJ1-2; TRBD1 is a possible D gene (6 bases). This CDR3 is built from 15 residues. Germline V gives CDR1 MNHEY, CDR2 SMNVEV (reference sequence). Deletions cut 5 bases from V and 8 bases from J, with 21 bases between.

This clonotype occurred a few times. The chain joins TRBV6-2 or TRBV6-3 to TRBJ2-2; TRBD2 might be the D (5 bases). Germline V CDR1 and CDR2: MNHEY, SVGEGT. V lost 6 bases to trimming and J lost 3 bases, with 8 bases between them. This CDR3 is 13 amino acids long. Here the CDR3 reads CASSTSHTGELFF. CDR3 sequence (DNA): TGTGCCAGCAGCACTAGTCACACCGGGGAGCTGTTTTTT.

The sample holds a few counts of this clonotype. The chain uses TRBV3-1 and TRBJ2-4; D unresolved. The V and J ends lost 4 bases and 3 bases respectively, with 13 bases between them. The germline CDR1 and CDR2 sequences are LGHDT and YNNKEL (reference sequence). This CDR3 contains 15 residues. This chain's CDR3 is CASSPGPGGKNIQYF. The CDR3 region has the DNA TGTGCCAGCAGCCCCGGGCCAGGCGGCAAAAACATTCAGTACTTC.

This clonotype was picked up a small number of times. The chain links TRBV6-1 to TRBJ2-1, with 7 bases that match TRBD2. Germline CDR1 is MNHNS and CDR2 is SASEGT. The CDR3 is 15 amino acids. V trimming: 7 bases; J trimming: 2 bases; junction bases outside the gene matches: 8. Written as DNA, the CDR3 is TGTGCCAGCAAAGCAGGCCTAGCGGCCTACAATGAGCAGTTCTTC. Amino acid sequence: CASKAGLAAYNEQFF.

This clonotype has a count of ten or more. The genes are TRBV12-3 or TRBV12-4 and TRBJ2-1; D is perhaps TRBD2 (6 bases). This CDR3 spans 14 amino acids. The ends were cut back, 0 bases at V and 6 bases at J, with 9 bases in the middle. CDR3 amino acids: CASSLAGGLNEQFF. DNA of the CDR3: TGTGCCAGCAGTTTAGCGGGGGGTCTCAATGAGCAGTTCTTC.

This clonotype was counted between two and nine times. The chain has TRBV3-1 and TRBJ2-1; D may match TRBD1 or TRBD2 (5 bases each). The CDR3 is 16 amino acids. In germline, CDR1 is LGHDT, CDR2 YNNKEL (reference sequence). Trimming stripped 3 bases from V and 0 bases from J, with 12 bases between. The CDR3 is CASSHERGSSYNEQFF. The CDR3 DNA reads TGTGCCAGCAGCCACGAGAGGGGTAGCTCCTACAATGAGCAGTTCTTC.